This T cell receptor (beta chain) was obtained from a study of OX40 agonist ivuxolimab in advanced cancers. The overall study: The drug used for patients, ivuxolimab, was an agonistic anti-OX40 (CD134) antibody. Prior anti-PD-1, anti-PD-L1 or anti-CTLA-4 therapy did not bar entry, and about 40% had some. Study conclusions and caveats: Circulating CD4+ and CD8+ T cells showed clonal expansion by week 6 at 0.1 to 3.0 mg/kg.

As regards this clone: What it recognizes is unknown.

CDR1 and CDR2 from the germline V gene are SGHTA and FQGNSA. The V end lost 2 bases, the J end lost 7 bases, and 12 bases lay between the germline ends. This CDR3 has 14 amino acids. Peripheral blood came from all dose cohorts at three timepoints. Sequencing used immunoSEQ multiplex PCR; TCRdb keeps in-frame clones, though not all of them. The sample contains tens of thousands of clones, around 83% of which appear only once. The source material was CD4+ or CD8+ T cells sorted from blood, sampled in a trial of the OX40 agonist ivuxolimab. The chain links TRBV7-2 to TRBJ1-5; TRBD1 is a possible D gene (5 bases). This clonotype was obtained from an adult with an advanced solid tumor such as melanoma, head and neck, liver or kidney cancer. The CDR3 DNA sequence: TGTGCCAGCAGCTTATGGGCGGGGGAACAGCCCCAGCATTTT. Protein: CASSLWAGEQPQHF.